This T cell receptor (beta chain) was identified in a study of blood T cell repertoires in COVID-19 (dated by TCRdb to between 2020 and 2021). Study-level background: Samples from collaborators originated in the United States, Italy and Spain and spanned both the acute and convalescent phases of COVID-19. The material from the prospective study consisted of cDNA or gDNA derived from T cells, B-cell-depleted T cells, or PBMCs. The repertoires were released in a freely available public database meant as a resource for research on the immune response to SARS-CoV-2. The samples were drawn from the first 160 participants of the ongoing ImmuneRACE study and from 950 to 1,500 subjects provided by 6 global collaborators. Where available, HLA class I and class II types were obtained from metadata supplied by the sample provider rather than from assay-based typing. Deeply sampled blood TCRbeta repertoires from subjects exposed to, actively infected with, or recovered from COVID-19 were included in the dataset. Nearly every sample came with metadata listing a de-identified subject ID, COVID-19 status, age in years and sex. General conclusions and limits of the study: How much clinical and demographic metadata was included differed by source and by participant, and the metadata was provided uncurated.

This clone was detected once. Its recognized antigen is unknown. Base qualities are not at hand, and no much larger clone is one base apart. The CDR3 numbers 15 residues from cysteine through phenylalanine. Only CDR3 DNA remains: 45 bases, in frame from the first base. Trimming removed 4 bases from V and 0 bases from J, leaving 12 bases between the germline ends. Reading the germline V gene gives CDR1 MGHRA and CDR2 YSYEKL. Each collaborating institution followed its own protocols to collect whole blood in K2EDTA tubes. For TCRbeta analysis, collaborators shipped samples as frozen whole blood, isolated PBMCs, or DNA extracted from either of those sample types. The immunoSEQ Assay, a bias-controlled multiplex PCR, was used to amplify TCRbeta CDR3 regions from genomic DNA. As for the authors' bioinformatics: Nucleated cell counts per sample were estimated from amplification of reference gene primers within the assay. To quantify the absolute abundance of each unique TCRbeta CDR3 rearrangement, sequence reads were collapsed and filtered. For each sample, productive Simpson clonality was calculated as the square root of Simpson's diversity index over productive rearrangements. The source is immuneACCESS, and TCRdb retained only in-frame sequences with V and J called. Part of the clones is not carried over; for the studies checked, unresolved V genes explain less than half of this, and the remainder is unexplained. V and J calls plus clone size are reproduced from that table; the DNA served to infer D and trimming. Counted in this sample were 150,000 to 200,000 clones; 82% of them appeared once. Jointly, the top ten make up around a fifth of the sample.

The sequence derives from a woman at least 80 years old with acute or convalescent COVID-19. The chain is made from TRBV4-1 and TRBJ1-2; a weak D assignment points to TRBD1 (6 bases agree). The sequencing input was peripheral blood. The CDR3 in this case is CASSRRDMANYGYTF. Read as DNA, the sequence is TGCGCCAGCAGCCGACGGGACATGGCTAACTATGGCTACACCTTC.